The rows below give T cell receptor beta chains drawn from one sample of a study of cytomegalovirus exposure and HLA in healthy donors. Assay used: immunoSEQ multiplex PCR; TCRdb lists only in-frame clones, some missing. The data show 50,000 to 70,000 clones, with over 55% seen just once and approximately 35% held by the top ten. The sample was PBMCs. Receptor source: a man aged 35 to 55 in good health and CMV-seropositive. CDR3s include the opening cysteine and the closing phenylalanine or tryptophan. A D gene is named only where the DNA matches it firmly. Where a row states a size, it is once, few, many or the class of an expanded clone; other rows omit it.

V gene: TRBV11-2; D gene: NA; clone size: NA; J gene: TRBJ2-5; CDR3 DNA: TGTGCCAGCAGCTTAGATACGGGTCAAGAGACCCAGTACTTC; CDR3 protein: CASSLDTGQETQYF
V gene: TRBV4-1; D gene: NA; clone size: NA; J gene: TRBJ2-5; CDR3 DNA: TGCGCCAGCAGCCAAGACCCTCGGGGTGGAGAGACCCAGTACTTC; CDR3 protein: CASSQDPRGGETQYF
V gene: TRBV19; D gene: NA; clone size: NA; J gene: TRBJ1-2; CDR3 DNA: TGTGCCAGTAGTATAGTCCGGGGAGTGGACTATGGCTACACCTTC; CDR3 protein: CASSIVRGVDYGYTF
V gene: TRBV27; D gene: TRBD1; clone size: NA; J gene: TRBJ1-5; CDR3 DNA: TGTGCCAGCAGTCGAGGGACAGGGAACAATCAGCCCCAGCATTTT; CDR3 protein: CASSRGTGNNQPQHF
V gene: TRBV7-3; D gene: TRBD2; clone size: NA; J gene: TRBJ2-6; CDR3 DNA: TGTGCCAGCAGCACCCTCTCGCGGGGGAGAGGGGCCAACGTCCTGACTTTC; CDR3 protein: CASSTLSRGRGANVLTF
V gene: TRBV5-8; D gene: NA; clone size: NA; J gene: TRBJ2-7; CDR3 DNA: TGTGCCAGCAGCCCGGGACACCCCTACGAGCAGTACTTC; CDR3 protein: CASSPGHPYEQYF
V gene: TRBV6-6; D gene: NA; clone size: NA; J gene: TRBJ2-7; CDR3 DNA: TGTGCCAGCTCGAGGGATGCCTACGAGCAGTACTTC; CDR3 protein: CASSRDAYEQYF
V gene: TRBV13; D gene: TRBD2; clone size: NA; J gene: TRBJ2-1; CDR3 DNA: TGTGCCAGCAGCCCAAGAACTAGCGGGGGGGAGGGTGAGCAGTTCTTC; CDR3 protein: CASSPRTSGGEGEQFF
V gene: TRBV2; D gene: TRBD2; clone size: NA; J gene: TRBJ2-3; CDR3 DNA: TGTGCCAGCGGCATAGCGGGGAGGACAGATACGCAGTATTTT; CDR3 protein: CASGIAGRTDTQYF
V gene: TRBV10-3; D gene: TRBD1; clone size: NA; J gene: TRBJ2-7; CDR3 DNA: TGTGCCATCAGTTGGGACAGTTCCTACGAGCAGTACTTC; CDR3 protein: CAISWDSSYEQYF
V gene: TRBV5-1; D gene: TRBD1; clone size: NA; J gene: TRBJ1-1; CDR3 DNA: TGCGCCAGCAGCAATACAGGGGTTGGCACTGAAGCTTTCTTT; CDR3 protein: CASSNTGVGTEAFF
V gene: TRBV29-1; D gene: NA; clone size: NA; J gene: TRBJ1-1; CDR3 DNA: TGCAGCACTACAGGGAACACTGAAGCTTTCTTT; CDR3 protein: CSTTGNTEAFF
V gene: TRBV2; D gene: NA; clone size: once; J gene: TRBJ2-3; CDR3 DNA: TGTGCCAGCAGGGCTAGAACGAAAGTAGATACGCAGTATTTT; CDR3 protein: CASRARTKVDTQYF
V gene: TRBV5-1; D gene: NA; clone size: NA; J gene: TRBJ1-4; CDR3 DNA: TGCGCCAGCAGCTTGGGGGCAGCAACTAATGAAAAACTGTTTTTT; CDR3 protein: CASSLGAATNEKLFF
V gene: TRBV6-5; D gene: NA; clone size: NA; J gene: TRBJ1-2; CDR3 DNA: TGTGCCAGCAGTCCAAGCGACAGGACAGATGGCTACACCTTC; CDR3 protein: CASSPSDRTDGYTF
V gene: TRBV2; D gene: TRBD1; clone size: NA; J gene: TRBJ1-5; CDR3 DNA: TGTGCCACCTCGAGGACAGGGGCAGGGCAGCCCCAGCATTTT; CDR3 protein: CATSRTGAGQPQHF
V gene: TRBV9; D gene: NA; clone size: NA; J gene: TRBJ2-7; CDR3 DNA: TGTGCCAGCAGCGTAGCATCGTCCGGGGGACCTTTCGAGCAGTACTTC; CDR3 protein: CASSVASSGGPFEQYF
V gene: TRBV7-2; D gene: TRBD2; clone size: few; J gene: TRBJ2-5; CDR3 DNA: TGTGCCAGCAGCTTCACTAGCGGGGGGCGTCGTGAGCAGTACTTC; CDR3 protein: CASSFTSGGRREQYF
V gene: TRBV27; D gene: NA; clone size: NA; J gene: TRBJ1-1; CDR3 DNA: TGTGCCAGCCGTCAGTCGAGGTCTAGTACTGAAGCTTTCTTT; CDR3 protein: CASRQSRSSTEAFF
V gene: TRBV11-3; D gene: TRBD1; clone size: NA; J gene: TRBJ1-1; CDR3 DNA: TGTGCCAGCAGCCTTGGGACAGCCTCAAGAGCTTTCTTT; CDR3 protein: CASSLGTASRAFF
V gene: TRBV4-1; D gene: TRBD2; clone size: NA; J gene: TRBJ2-5; CDR3 DNA: TGCGCCAGCAGCCTTGCTAGCGGGGGGGCCAGAGAGACCCAGTACTTC; CDR3 protein: CASSLASGGARETQYF
V gene: TRBV5-1; D gene: NA; clone size: NA; J gene: TRBJ2-7; CDR3 DNA: TGCGCCAGCAGCTCCCCCTATCGAGACAGATACGAGCAGTACTTC; CDR3 protein: CASSSPYRDRYEQYF
V gene: TRBV19; D gene: NA; clone size: NA; J gene: TRBJ2-1; CDR3 DNA: TGTGCCAGTAGTATGGAGGGGGCCACCCCAAATGAGCAGTTCTTC; CDR3 protein: CASSMEGATPNEQFF
V gene: TRBV6-5; D gene: NA; clone size: few; J gene: TRBJ1-2; CDR3 DNA: TGTGCCAGCAGCTCGGAGGGAGGCTACACCTTC; CDR3 protein: CASSSEGGYTF
V gene: TRBV2; D gene: NA; clone size: NA; J gene: TRBJ1-5; CDR3 DNA: TGTGCCAGCAGTGCTTCAGCGAGGAGCAATCAGCCCCAGCATTTT; CDR3 protein: CASSASARSNQPQHF
V gene: TRBV19; D gene: NA; clone size: NA; J gene: TRBJ1-6; CDR3 DNA: TGTGCCAGTACCCTCCAGGGTTTGCGGAATTCACCCCTCCACTTT; CDR3 protein: CASTLQGLRNSPLHF
V gene: TRBV2; D gene: TRBD1; clone size: NA; J gene: TRBJ1-1; CDR3 DNA: TGTGCCAGCAAAATACGAGGACAGGGGAGGAAAGCTTTCTTT; CDR3 protein: CASKIRGQGRKAFF
V gene: TRBV4-2; D gene: NA; clone size: NA; J gene: TRBJ1-1; CDR3 DNA: TGTGCCAGCAGCCAAGGCCGAGGTGTTGACCGGAGTACTGAAGCTTTCTTT; CDR3 protein: CASSQGRGVDRSTEAFF
V gene: TRBV13; D gene: TRBD1; clone size: NA; J gene: TRBJ2-5; CDR3 DNA: TGTGCCAGCAGCGCGGACAGGGTTGGGGAGACCCAGTACTTC; CDR3 protein: CASSADRVGETQYF
V gene: TRBV14; D gene: TRBD1; clone size: few; J gene: TRBJ1-2; CDR3 DNA: TGTGCCAGCAGCCTCGACAGGGGTGGCGGCTACACCTTC; CDR3 protein: CASSLDRGGGYTF
V gene: TRBV4-3; D gene: TRBD2; clone size: NA; J gene: TRBJ2-1; CDR3 DNA: TGCGCCAGCAGCCACGGTCTACGGACTAGCGGGGGTCGGAGCTCCTACAATGAGCAGTTCTTC; CDR3 protein: CASSHGLRTSGGRSSYNEQFF